Listed below are T cell receptor beta chains from one sample, sequenced in a study of T cell repertoires in cytomegalovirus infection. No antigens are known for them. TCRdb independently ran MiXCR on the reads; one entry per CDR3 protein. Counted here are around 710,000 distinct CDR3 sequences, almost 30% occurring once; the ten biggest clones make up less than 15%. The material sequenced was cultured CD8+ T cells from PBMCs, taken from culture after CMV antigen stimulation. Every receptor here comes from a human donor in good health (CMV status not recorded). Some clones in this sample may be carry-over from other donors' samples. Each CDR3 is given with its conserved first and last residue. Each record gives: D gene, J gene, clone size, V gene, CDR3 protein, CDR3 DNA. The D gene is left open where the match is weak. Rows give clone size only sometimes, using once, few, many, or a class for an expanded clone.

d_gene: TRBD2; j_gene: TRBJ2-5; abundance: -; v_gene: TRBV15; CDR3aa: CATTLTSAPKTQNF; CDR3nt: TGTGCCACCACCCTGACTAGCGCGCCGAAGACCCAGAACTTC
d_gene: -; j_gene: TRBJ1-2; abundance: -; v_gene: TRBV5-6; CDR3aa: CASSLLLGFGTDDRGYTF; CDR3nt: TGTGCCAGCAGCCTACTCCTTGGGTTCGGAACGGACGACCGTGGCTACACCTTC
d_gene: -; j_gene: TRBJ1-3; abundance: many; v_gene: TRBV7-6; CDR3aa: CASSLKGYPSGNTIYF; CDR3nt: TGTGCCAGCAGCTTAAAAGGGTACCCCTCTGGAAACACCATATATTTT
d_gene: -; j_gene: TRBJ1-1; abundance: -; v_gene: TRBV4-3; CDR3aa: CASSLVPATEAFF; CDR3nt: TGCGCCAGCAGCCTTGTCCCTGCCACTGAAGCTTTCTTT
d_gene: TRBD1; j_gene: TRBJ2-1; abundance: -; v_gene: TRBV10-3; CDR3aa: CAISGTGLTGDEQFF; CDR3nt: TGTGCCATCAGTGGGACCGGACTGACAGGGGATGAGCAGTTCTTC
d_gene: TRBD1; j_gene: TRBJ1-1; abundance: few; v_gene: TRBV7-6; CDR3aa: CASSRTGGISEAFF; CDR3nt: TGTGCCAGCAGCCGGACAGGGGGCATCTCTGAAGCTTTCTTT
d_gene: -; j_gene: TRBJ1-1; abundance: few; v_gene: TRBV7-3; CDR3aa: CASREDQAFF; CDR3nt: TGTGCCAGCCGAGAGGACCAAGCTTTCTTT
d_gene: TRBD2; j_gene: TRBJ2-1; abundance: -; v_gene: TRBV24-1; CDR3aa: CATARTSGGPNEQFF; CDR3nt: TGTGCCACCGCCCGGACTAGCGGGGGGCCGAATGAGCAGTTCTTC
d_gene: -; j_gene: TRBJ2-3; abundance: few; v_gene: TRBV6-5; CDR3aa: CASSQNRGSYTDTQYF; CDR3nt: TGTGCCAGCAGTCAAAATCGGGGGTCTTACACAGATACGCAGTATTTT
d_gene: -; j_gene: TRBJ1-5; abundance: -; v_gene: TRBV7-6; CDR3aa: CASSLMTPNSNQPQHF; CDR3nt: TGTGCCAGCAGCTTAATGACGCCAAATAGCAATCAGCCCCAGCATTTT
d_gene: -; j_gene: TRBJ2-3; abundance: -; v_gene: TRBV7-9; CDR3aa: CASSPLGGPSTDTQYF; CDR3nt: TGTGCCAGCAGCCCTTTGGGGGGCCCTAGCACAGATACGCAGTATTTT
d_gene: -; j_gene: TRBJ1-1; abundance: once; v_gene: TRBV15; CDR3aa: CATSSSRAPNTEAFF; CDR3nt: TGTGCCACCAGCTCGAGTAGGGCACCGAACACTGAAGCTTTCTTT
d_gene: TRBD1; j_gene: TRBJ2-6; abundance: few; v_gene: TRBV6-1; CDR3aa: CASPGTGSGANVLTF; CDR3nt: TGTGCCAGCCCCGGGACAGGGTCCGGGGCCAACGTCCTGACTTTC
d_gene: -; j_gene: TRBJ1-5; abundance: few; v_gene: TRBV20-1; CDR3aa: CSARVAGDQPQHF; CDR3nt: TGCAGTGCTAGGGTGGCAGGGGATCAGCCCCAGCATTTT
d_gene: -; j_gene: TRBJ1-1; abundance: few; v_gene: TRBV6-8; CDR3aa: CASSYSGTSNTEAFF; CDR3nt: TGTGCCAGCAGTTACTCGGGGACATCGAACACTGAAGCTTTCTTT
d_gene: -; j_gene: TRBJ1-2; abundance: -; v_gene: TRBV6-1; CDR3aa: CASILGDGYGYTF; CDR3nt: TGTGCCAGCATTCTTGGGGACGGCTATGGCTACACCTTC
d_gene: TRBD2; j_gene: TRBJ2-1; abundance: few; v_gene: TRBV10-3; CDR3aa: CAISSGTSSGNEQFF; CDR3nt: TGTGCCATCAGTTCCGGGACTAGCAGTGGCAATGAGCAGTTCTTC
d_gene: TRBD1; j_gene: TRBJ1-2; abundance: -; v_gene: TRBV14; CDR3aa: CASSQDRVYAYTF; CDR3nt: TGTGCCAGCAGCCAGGACAGGGTGTACGCCTACACCTTC
d_gene: TRBD1; j_gene: TRBJ1-6; abundance: once; v_gene: TRBV27; CDR3aa: CASSLLPGTGDYNSPLHF; CDR3nt: TGTGCCAGCAGTTTACTCCCCGGGACAGGCGACTATAATTCACCCCTCCACTTT
d_gene: TRBD2; j_gene: TRBJ2-1; abundance: -; v_gene: TRBV2; CDR3aa: CASSALSGGFSYNEQFF; CDR3nt: TGTGCCAGCAGTGCACTTAGCGGGGGGTTCTCCTACAATGAGCAGTTCTTC
d_gene: -; j_gene: TRBJ2-1; abundance: many; v_gene: TRBV7-6; CDR3aa: CASSPRGGGFYNEQFF; CDR3nt: TGTGCCAGCAGCCCAAGGGGGGGGGGCTTTTACAATGAGCAGTTCTTC
d_gene: -; j_gene: TRBJ1-6; abundance: many; v_gene: TRBV6-1; CDR3aa: CASSGEDSLWDSPLHF; CDR3nt: TGTGCCAGCAGTGGGGAAGACAGCCTTTGGGATTCACCCCTCCACTTT